The clone carrying this TCR beta chain was seen a handful of times. The antigen is not known. Patients chosen for sequencing had shown CD8+CD57+ cell expansion by flow cytometry. There were no patients without severe acquired aplastic anemia. Patients were treatment-naive when blood was sampled. The template used for profiling TCR beta VDJ and CDR3 was genomic DNA. TCRdb re-analysed the reads in MiXCR, keeping a single row per CDR3 protein. The sample has some 150,000 distinct CDR3 sequences; over 50% are singletons. The data belong to a study of CD8+CD57+ T cells in acquired aplastic anemia. Across the study: The mean DNA yield obtained from sorted CD4+ and CD8+ cells came to roughly 3.4 ug. Findings and caveats of the study: Patients and controls had CD8+ Simpson's diversity values that were not significantly distinct.

Germline-derived CDR1 and CDR2 are GTSNPN and SVGIG (reference sequence). The CDR3 length is 15 residues. Trimming shortened V by 0 bases and J by 4 bases, and 13 bases separated the two germline ends. The sample was sorted CD4+, CD8+, or CD8+CD57+ T cells (not recorded which) from PBMCs. The chain links TRBV30 to TRBJ1-5; D gene uncertain. The source is a human donor with aplastic anemia. CDR3 protein: CAWSVRGHRNQPQHF. The CDR3 region has the DNA TGTGCCTGGAGTGTACGCGGGCATAGGAATCAGCCCCAGCATTTT.